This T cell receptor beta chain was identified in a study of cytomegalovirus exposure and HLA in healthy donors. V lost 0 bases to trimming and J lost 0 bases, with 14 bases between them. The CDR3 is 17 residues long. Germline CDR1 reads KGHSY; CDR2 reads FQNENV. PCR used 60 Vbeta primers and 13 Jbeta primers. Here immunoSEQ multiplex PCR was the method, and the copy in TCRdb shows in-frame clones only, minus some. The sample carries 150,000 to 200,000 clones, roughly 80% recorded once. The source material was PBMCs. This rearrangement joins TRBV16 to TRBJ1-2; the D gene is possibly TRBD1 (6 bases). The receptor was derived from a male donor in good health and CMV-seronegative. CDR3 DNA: TGTGCCAGCAGCCAATCAGGGGGAACACCGGCTAACTATGGCTACACCTTC. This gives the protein CASSQSGGTPANYGYTF.